This T cell receptor beta chain derives from a study of cytomegalovirus exposure and HLA in healthy donors. Germline V lookup: CDR1 SGHRS, CDR2 YFSETQ. The CDR3 spans 14 residues. Trimming took off 4 bases at V and 7 bases at J, with 17 bases between the two ends. Broader study findings: The authors assumed roughly uniform sequencing depth across donors for presence/absence analyses. TCR beta chain V- and J-gene trimming was linked, in a later analysis, to a missense variant in DCLRE1C. The study labeled more than 150 TCR beta chains cytomegalovirus-associated. A later analysis showed that HLA-associated TCR beta chains had undergone more clonal expansion than equally common others.

The PCR employed 60 Vbeta primers together with 13 Jbeta primers. The assay was immunoSEQ multiplex PCR, and TCRdb's table has in-frame clones only and misses some. The data hold 100,000 to 140,000 clones, with over 70% observed a single time. Turning to this clone: Its matching antigen is unknown.

The sequencing sample was made of PBMCs. The clonotype originates from a man aged 25-45 years in good health and CMV-seronegative. V usage is TRBV5-1 and J usage is TRBJ1-1; D is possibly TRBD1 (6 bases). The CDR3 reads CASSASQGLVEAFF. The CDR3 DNA is TGCGCCAGCAGCGCATCTCAGGGGCTGGTTGAAGCTTTCTTT. Using reference TRBV5-1 and TRBJ1-1 for the parts outside the CDR3, the full variable domain is KAGVTQTPRYLIKTRGQQVTLSCSPISGHRSVSWYQQTPGQGLQFLFEYFSETQRNKGNFPGRFSGRQFSNSRSEMNVSTLELGDSALYLCASSASQGLVEAFFGQGTRLTVV.